Described below is a single T cell receptor beta chain sequence and its context. This specimen comes from a study of blood T cell repertoires in COVID-19. Study details: From T cells, B-cell-depleted T cells, or PBMCs came the material, which was cDNA or gDNA.

Some clones are missing from TCRdb's copy, which holds only in-frame ones; the method was immunoSEQ multiplex PCR. Found here are about 270,000 clones, approximately 82% of them singletons; the top ten hold roughly 3.1%. This CDR3 contains 15 residues. Germline trimming cut 1 base from V and 6 bases from J; bases unmatched to any gene: 1. Germline V gives CDR1 LGHDT, CDR2 YNNKEL (reference sequence). The clonotype comes from a woman aged 18-30 years with acute or convalescent COVID-19. The V call is TRBV3-1 (or the pseudogene TRBV3-2), the J call TRBJ2-2, with TRBD2 matching over 11 bases. Input material: peripheral blood. CDR3 protein: CASSQVAGGAGELFF. CDR3 nucleotides: TGTGCCAGCAGCCAAGTAGCGGGAGGGGCCGGGGAGCTGTTTTTT.